A single sample is the source of the 25 T cell receptor beta chains below, sequenced in a study of OX40 agonist ivuxolimab in advanced cancers. Sequencing used immunoSEQ multiplex PCR; TCRdb keeps in-frame clones, though not all of them. The data hold 70,000 to 95,000 clones, with around 84% observed a single time. Sequenced here: CD4+ or CD8+ T cells sorted from blood, sampled in a trial of the OX40 agonist ivuxolimab. The origin of the receptors is an adult with an advanced solid tumor such as melanoma, head and neck, liver or kidney cancer.

The chain carries TRBV19 and TRBJ2-7; TRBD1 matches 10 bases. CDR3 length equals 15 residues. The J segment lost 5 bases and the V segment lost 5 bases, leaving 9 bases of the junction unmatched. Germline V gene sequence: CDR1 LNHDA, CDR2 SQIVND (reference sequence). The CDR3, as DNA: TGTGCCAGTAGTTTCCGGGACAGGGGATTCAACGAGCAGTACTTC. It is translated as CASSFRDRGFNEQYF.

The V and J genes are TRBV5-6 and TRBJ2-7; D not certain. CDR1 is SGHDT, CDR2 YYEEEE, per germline. There are 15 residues in the CDR3. V lost 1 base, J lost 0 bases, and 11 bases lay in between. The CDR3 protein is CASSLWLVSSYEQYF. The CDR3 DNA is TGTGCCAGCAGCTTGTGGTTAGTCAGCTCCTACGAGCAGTACTTC.

The chain recombines TRBV19 with TRBJ1-3, with TRBD1 as a possible D gene (6 bases). Between the trimmed V and J ends, which lost 7 bases and 0 bases, there was a span of 19 bases. CDR3 length equals 17 residues. Germline-derived CDR1 and CDR2 are LNHDA and SQIVND (reference sequence). In DNA, the CDR3 is TGTGCCAGTATAACTGGGGGGCCCTCGAGCTCTGGAAACACCATATATTTT. Its translation is CASITGGPSSSGNTIYF.

Only a few counts were recorded for this clone. V gene TRBV6-4 combines with J gene TRBJ2-3; 7 bases match TRBD2. Germline CDR1 MRHNA, CDR2 SNTAGT. This CDR3 comprises 15 residues. V trimming: 3 bases; J trimming: 4 bases; junction bases outside the gene matches: 7. The CDR3 DNA sequence: TGTGCCAGCAGTGAATCGGGGGGAGGGGCAGATACGCAGTATTTT. It yields the protein CASSESGGGADTQYF.

The rearrangement uses TRBV29-1 and TRBJ1-2; D possibly corresponds to TRBD1 (6 bases). Germline V lookup: CDR1 SQVTM, CDR2 ANQGSEA. Trimming stripped 7 bases from V and 7 bases from J, with 16 bases between. The CDR3 is 12 amino acids. The CDR3 loop is CSALWGRRGYTF. The CDR3 region has the DNA TGCAGCGCTCTATGGGGGCGACGTGGCTACACCTTC.

The chain couples TRBV27 to TRBJ1-2, with D possibly TRBD1 on 5 matching bases. Germline V gene sequence: CDR1 MNHEY, CDR2 SMNVEV (reference sequence). V lost 6 bases to trimming and J lost 8 bases, with 22 bases between them. The CDR3 runs 15 residues. CDR3 DNA sequence: TGTGCCAGCAGCCCGTTTGGAGGGGATCCAGGCGGCTACACCTTC. Its protein is CASSPFGGDPGGYTF.

This chain uses TRBV14 with TRBJ2-3; 11 nucleotides agree with TRBD2. The CDR3 runs to 20 residues. V shed 1 base and J 0 bases; nucleotides not matched to a gene: 12. Germline V gene sequence: CDR1 SGHDN, CDR2 FVKESK. Here the CDR3 DNA reads TGTGCCAGCAGCCAAGGTGATAGCGGGAGGGCCAGCCCTAGCACAGATACGCAGTATTTT. Translating gives CASSQGDSGRASPSTDTQYF. Full variable domain (missing parts from reference TRBV14 and TRBJ2-3): EAGVTQFPSHSVIEKGQTVTLRCDPISGHDNLYWYRRVMGKEIKFLLHFVKESKQDESGMPNNRFLAERTGGTYSTLKVQPAELEDSGVYFCASSQGDSGRASPSTDTQYFGPGTRLTVL.

This rearrangement joins TRBV5-6 to TRBJ1-2, with a weak D call TRBD1 (6 bases). The CDR3 is 15 residues long. V was clipped by 3 bases and J by 0 bases, with 12 bases between them. Germline V gene lookup returns CDR1 SGHDT and CDR2 YYEEEE. The CDR3 region has the DNA TGTGCCAGCAGCTCTGACAGGCTCTCTAACTATGGCTACACCTTC. Translation: CASSSDRLSNYGYTF.

V usage is TRBV28 and J usage is TRBJ1-3, with D perhaps TRBD1 (6 bases). Looked up from germline, CDR1 is MDHEN and CDR2 is SYDVKM. CDR3 length equals 15 residues. V lost 2 bases to trimming and J lost 4 bases, with 12 bases between them. The CDR3 bases are TGTGCCAGCAGTTTAACGGGGGCGCGAGGAAACACCATATATTTT. Its protein product is CASSLTGARGNTIYF.

The V and J genes are TRBV7-9 and TRBJ1-2; 8 nucleotides line up with TRBD1. The germline gives CDR1 SEHNR, CDR2 FQNEAQ (reference sequence). Trimming at V came to 1 base and at J to 3 bases, leaving 4 bases not matched to a gene. This CDR3 spans 15 amino acids. The CDR3 sequence is CASSLETGVYYGYTF. DNA of the CDR3: TGTGCCAGCAGCTTAGAGACAGGGGTTTACTATGGCTACACCTTC.

This chain links TRBV2 with TRBJ2-7; tentatively, D is TRBD2 (5 bases). Trimming shortened V by 6 bases and J by 7 bases, and 13 bases separated the two germline ends. There are 12 residues in the CDR3. Germline V gene data show CDR1 as SNHLY and CDR2 as FYNNEI. CDR3 amino acids: CASSRGLGEQYV. CDR3 sequence (DNA): TGTGCCAGCAGCCGGGGTCTGGGGGAGCAGTACGTC.

The gene calls are TRBV6-6 and TRBJ1-2; no firm D call. Germline V lookup: CDR1 MNHNY, CDR2 SVGAGI (reference sequence). The V end lost 0 bases, the J end lost 6 bases, and 11 bases lay between the germline ends. The CDR3 is 14 amino acids. The CDR3 sequence is CASSYSGDPHGYTF. The CDR3 DNA reads TGTGCCAGCAGTTACTCGGGCGACCCGCATGGCTACACCTTC.

To note about this clone: Other DNA sequences in this sample translate to the same CDR3. The chain's CDR3 is CASSTGQPGGTEAFF. In DNA, the CDR3 is TGCGCCAGCAGCACGGGACAGCCGGGGGGCACTGAAGCTTTCTTT. V is TRBV5-1 and J is TRBJ1-1, with 7 positions matching TRBD1. The CDR3 covers 15 residues. Germline V gives CDR1 SGHRS, CDR2 YFSETQ. V lost 4 bases to trimming and J lost 4 bases; unmatched junction nucleotides: 10.

The chain uses TRBV18 and TRBJ2-1; D perhaps matches TRBD1 (5 bases). The CDR3 consists of 15 residues. Germline V gives CDR1 KGHSH, CDR2 LQKENI. With 1 base removed from V and 6 bases from J, the gap between germline ends came to 13 bases. Here the CDR3 reads CASSPRQGSPNEQFF. The CDR3 DNA reads as TGTGCCAGCTCACCACGGCAGGGATCTCCCAATGAGCAGTTCTTC.

The gene calls are TRBV19 and TRBJ2-7; no definite D call. The CDR3 covers 13 residues. Germline CDR1 is LNHDA and CDR2 is SQIVND (reference sequence). V was trimmed by 2 bases and J by 1 base, leaving 6 bases between them. CDR3 loop: CASSIRESYEQYF. In DNA form, the CDR3 reads TGTGCCAGTAGTATAAGGGAATCCTACGAGCAGTACTTC.

The chain couples TRBV14 to TRBJ2-2; TRBD2 matches at 7 bases. Trimming at V came to 4 bases and at J to 3 bases, leaving 5 bases not matched to a gene. CDR1 and CDR2 from the germline V gene are SGHDN and FVKESK. The CDR3 has 15 amino acids. CDR3 sequence (DNA): TGTGCCAGCAGCCCCTTGGCGGGGGACACCGGGGAGCTGTTTTTT. This encodes CASSPLAGDTGELFF.

This chain uses TRBV28 with TRBJ2-5, with D perhaps matching TRBD2 (6 bases). The germline CDR1 and CDR2 sequences are MDHEN and SYDVKM. V lost 9 bases, J lost 1 base, and 12 bases lay in between. This CDR3 spans 13 amino acids. CDR3 region: CASNRDFQETQYF. CDR3 nucleotide sequence: TGTGCCAGTAACCGGGACTTCCAAGAGACCCAGTACTTC. The full variable domain, rest sourced from reference TRBV28 and TRBJ2-5, is DVKVTQSSRYLVKRTGEKVFLECVQDMDHENMFWYRQDPGLGLRLIYFSYDVKMKEKGDIPEGYSVSREKKERFSLILESASTNQTSMYLCASNRDFQETQYFGPGTRLLVL.

The chain links TRBV18 to TRBJ2-7, with 9 bases identical to TRBD2. J was trimmed by 7 bases and V by 2 bases; bases with no gene match: 9. CDR3 size: 15 residues. Germline assignment: CDR1 KGHSH and CDR2 LQKENI. The CDR3 nucleotides are TGTGCCAGCTCACCAGTGGTAGCGGGAGCGAGGGAGCAGTACTTC. It encodes CASSPVVAGAREQYF.

The chain carries TRBV28 and TRBJ2-1; D might be TRBD2 (5 bases). Germline CDR1 reads MDHEN; CDR2 reads SYDVKM. Trimming cost V 1 base and J 10 bases, with 8 bases left between them. The CDR3 length is 12 residues. The chain's CDR3 is CASSLLGSEQFF. The CDR3 nucleotides read TGTGCCAGCAGTTTATTGGGGAGCGAGCAGTTCTTC.

The chain is built from TRBV4-1 and TRBJ1-5; D possibly corresponds to TRBD1 (5 bases). Trimming pared 1 base from V and 6 bases from J, leaving 13 bases between. The V gene's germline CDR1 is MGHRA and CDR2 YSYEKL. There are 15 residues in the CDR3. DNA for the CDR3: TGCGCCAGCAGCCAAGGCTGGGGGGAAAGTCAGCCCCAGCATTTT. It is translated as CASSQGWGESQPQHF.

V and J are TRBV5-1 and TRBJ2-2; TRBD2 matches at 15 bases. The CDR3 extends over 18 amino acids. With V trimmed by 4 bases and J by 0 bases, 4 bases remained unmatched. Germline CDR1 and CDR2: SGHRS and YFSETQ. CDR3 nucleotides: TGCGCCAGCAGCCCGGGACTAGCGGGAGGACCGAACACCGGGGAGCTGTTTTTT. Its translation: CASSPGLAGGPNTGELFF. Looking up the rest from reference TRBV5-1 and TRBJ2-2 gives the full variable domain: KAGVTQTPRYLIKTRGQQVTLSCSPISGHRSVSWYQQTPGQGLQFLFEYFSETQRNKGNFPGRFSGRQFSNSRSEMNVSTLELGDSALYLCASSPGLAGGPNTGELFFGEGSRLTVL.

Written as DNA, the CDR3 is TGTGCCAGCAGCTTAGCGAAGGGATCCGAGACCCAGTACTTC. Amino acid sequence: CASSLAKGSETQYF. The gene calls are TRBV11-2 and TRBJ2-5, with D unclear. The germline V gene encodes CDR1 SGHAT and CDR2 FQNNGV. Deletions cut 1 base from V and 5 bases from J, with 11 bases between. The CDR3 runs to 14 residues.

The chain uses TRBV2 and TRBJ2-7; 7 bases fit TRBD1. The CDR3 is 15 residues long. The junction had 2 bases not matched to a gene; V was cut back by 0 bases and J by 0 bases. Germline V gene sequence: CDR1 SNHLY, CDR2 FYNNEI. CDR3 coding DNA: TGTGCCAGCAGTGAAGCCCAGGGGGTCTCCTACGAGCAGTACTTC. Its protein product is CASSEAQGVSYEQYF.

The rearrangement links TRBV6-5 to TRBJ2-5; D gene unclear. CDR1 MNHEY and CDR2 SVGAGI come from the germline V gene. The CDR3 sequence is 15 residues long. The V and J ends lost 7 bases and 0 bases respectively, with 15 bases between them. CDR3 bases: TGTGCCAGCATTCTACATGGCAAGTACCAAGAGACCCAGTACTTC. Amino acids: CASILHGKYQETQYF.

The chain carries TRBV7-9 and TRBJ2-1, with D perhaps TRBD1 (6 bases). Trimming pared 2 bases from V and 4 bases from J, leaving 18 bases between. The CDR3 runs to 17 residues. CDR1 and CDR2 (germline): SEHNR, FQNEAQ (reference sequence). CDR3 sequence: CASSLPTRGSSYNEQFF. In nucleotides, the CDR3 is TGTGCCAGCAGCTTACCAACCAGGGGAAGCTCTTACAATGAGCAGTTCTTC.